The 26 T cell receptor beta chains below were found in one sample sequenced in a study of beta chain features in type 1 diabetes. Whole-study results and caveats: Researchers report that Type 1 diabetes patients had moderately but significantly shorter TCRB CDR3s across all four CD4+ subsets.

Antigens of these TCRs are unknown. Reverse transcribing all isolated RNA meant expressed TCRB transcripts were sequenced. The method was immunoSEQ multiplex PCR; TCRdb's version includes in-frame clones alone and lacks a portion of them. Here the sample spans 680,000 or so clones, roughly 13% being singletons. The specimen was naive CD4+ T cells from blood. The origin of the receptors is a man aged 18 to 30 with type 1 diabetes.

This chain joins TRBV6-5 and TRBJ2-7, with D possibly being TRBD1 (6 bases). The V gene lost 5 bases and the J gene lost 10 bases, with 18 bases spanning the gap. Germline V gene data show CDR1 as MNHEY and CDR2 as SVGAGI. CDR3 length: 13 amino acids. The CDR3 DNA follows: TGTGCCAGCAGTGAAGCATACAGGGATCCCCAGTACTTC. It specifies CASSEAYRDPQYF.

The chain has TRBV2 and TRBJ2-1, with 8 bases identical to TRBD2. Germline CDR1 and CDR2: SNHLY and FYNNEI. This CDR3 region has 17 residues. Germline trimming cut 0 bases from V and 8 bases from J; bases unmatched to any gene: 12. The CDR3 region has the DNA TGTGCCAGCAGTGAAGCCGGGCGGCTAGCGGGCTGGGATGAGCAGTTCTTC. Its translation is CASSEAGRLAGWDEQFF.

The chain links TRBV7-9 to TRBJ2-5; TRBD1 matches 9 bases. In germline, CDR1 is SEHNR, CDR2 FQNEAQ (reference sequence). With V trimmed by 5 bases and J by 5 bases, 12 bases remained unmatched. CDR3 size: 16 residues. CDR3 nucleotide sequence: TGTGCCAGCAGCCCTGCCGGGACAGGGTGGCACGAGACCCAGTACTTC. It codes for CASSPAGTGWHETQYF. Full variable domain (rest looked up from reference TRBV7-9 and TRBJ2-5): DTGVSQNPRHKITKRGQNVTFRCDPISEHNRLYWYRQTLGQGPEFLTYFQNEAQLEKSRLLSDRFSAERPKGSFSTLEIQRTEQGDSAMYLCASSPAGTGWHETQYFGPGTRLLVL.

This clone was observed a handful of times. Within the sample, other DNA sequences also encode this same CDR3. The rearrangement links TRBV5-1 to TRBJ2-5, with a weak D call TRBD1 (5 bases). V gave up 0 bases and J gave up 2 bases, with 8 bases separating them. CDR1 and CDR2 (germline): SGHRS, YFSETQ. The CDR3 is made up of 14 amino acids. For the CDR3, the DNA is TGCGCCAGCAGCTTGGGACAGAGTCAAGAGACCCAGTACTTC. Its protein is CASSLGQSQETQYF. Supplemented by reference TRBV5-1 and TRBJ2-5, the full variable domain reads KAGVTQTPRYLIKTRGQQVTLSCSPISGHRSVSWYQQTPGQGLQFLFEYFSETQRNKGNFPGRFSGRQFSNSRSEMNVSTLELGDSALYLCASSLGQSQETQYFGPGTRLLVL.

The V and J genes are TRBV5-1 and TRBJ1-4; a possible D gene is TRBD1 (5 bases). V was cut by 7 bases and J by 8 bases, with 21 bases left in between. This CDR3 has 15 residues. From germline, CDR1 is SGHRS and CDR2 YFSETQ. The CDR3 is CASGTLGAGLEKLFF. In DNA, the CDR3 is TGCGCCAGCGGAACCCTTGGGGCAGGATTAGAAAAACTGTTTTTT.

This clone showed up just a few times. The V gene is TRBV6-5, the J gene TRBJ2-3, with no clear D. The germline CDR1 and CDR2 sequences are MNHEY and SVGAGI. The CDR3 consists of 13 residues. Trimming stripped 4 bases from V and 2 bases from J, with 7 bases between. As DNA, the CDR3 is TGTGCCAGCAGTTCCCCTTTCACAGATACGCAGTATTTT. As protein: CASSSPFTDTQYF.

This chain connects TRBV27 to TRBJ1-1; no definite D call. Per the germline V gene, CDR1 is MNHEY and CDR2 is SMNVEV (reference sequence). Trimming removed 6 bases from V and 5 bases from J, with 16 bases in between. CDR3 length: 14 amino acids. The CDR3 DNA is TGTGCCAGCAGCACTCAGCCTTCCATGACTGAAGCTTTCTTT. This codes for CASSTQPSMTEAFF.

This chain links TRBV14 with TRBJ1-2; 10 bases line up with TRBD1. The V gene's germline CDR1 is SGHDN and CDR2 FVKESK. V was clipped by 4 bases and J by 3 bases; unmatched bases: 11. The CDR3 runs to 17 residues. The chain's CDR3 is CASSPLDRGLAYYGYTF. The CDR3 DNA reads TGTGCCAGCAGCCCCCTAGACAGGGGGCTGGCGTACTATGGCTACACCTTC.

The V and J genes are TRBV27 and TRBJ1-1, with a tentative D call TRBD1 (6 bases). V dropped 2 bases and J dropped 0 bases, with 10 bases sitting between them. CDR1 and CDR2 (germline): MNHEY, SMNVEV (reference sequence). CDR3 size: 15 residues. The DNA of the CDR3 is TGTGCCAGCAGTTTAATAGCAGGGGTGAACACTGAAGCTTTCTTT. This encodes CASSLIAGVNTEAFF.

V usage is TRBV2 and J usage is TRBJ1-2; unclear D gene. This CDR3 contains 13 residues. V shed 6 bases and J shed 4 bases, with 12 bases lying between them. CDR1 is SNHLY, CDR2 FYNNEI, per germline. CDR3 sequence: CASSPVGAYGYTF. CDR3 coding DNA: TGTGCCAGCAGCCCCGTAGGAGCCTATGGCTACACCTTC.

There are a few counts of this clone. This sequence joins TRBV5-6 and TRBJ1-2; D unclear. The CDR3 totals 12 residues. The V gene's germline CDR1 is SGHDT and CDR2 YYEEEE. The V and J ends lost 4 bases and 5 bases respectively, with 9 bases between them. CDR3 DNA: TGTGCCAGCAGCCCGTGGACTTATGGCTACACCTTC. As protein: CASSPWTYGYTF.

A few counts support this clone. The CDR3 coding sequence is TGTGCCAGCAGTCGACAGGGGGCTTCTGACGGGGAGCTGTTTTTT. It specifies CASSRQGASDGELFF. The chain has TRBV6-6 and TRBJ2-2; TRBD1 matches at 10 bases. Germline assignment: CDR1 MNHNY and CDR2 SVGAGI (reference sequence). Trimming cost V 5 bases and J 7 bases; bases outside gene matches: 7. The length of the CDR3 is 15 residues.

The chain links TRBV11-2 to TRBJ2-7; tentatively, D is TRBD1 (6 bases). The CDR3 contains 12 residues. CDR1 SGHAT and CDR2 FQNNGV come from the germline V gene. With 5 bases removed from V and 3 bases from J, the gap between germline ends came to 8 bases. The CDR3 nucleotides read TGTGCCAGCAGCACACAGGGCTACGAGCAGTACTTC. As protein: CASSTQGYEQYF.

CDR3 amino acids: CASSRAGIETQYF. The CDR3 nucleotides read TGTGCCAGCTCGCGGGCGGGGATAGAGACCCAGTACTTC. The rearrangement links TRBV7-9 to TRBJ2-5, with TRBD2 as a possible D gene (6 bases). In germline, CDR1 is SEHNR, CDR2 FQNEAQ (reference sequence). The CDR3 has 13 amino acids. V was pared by 8 bases and J by 4 bases, with 14 bases between.

This clone showed up just a few times. This chain links TRBV25-1 with TRBJ1-6; 7 bases line up with TRBD1. The CDR3 spans 16 residues. The V segment lost 5 bases and the J segment 10 bases; nucleotides outside the gene matches: 14. Germline V gene lookup returns CDR1 MGHDK and CDR2 SYGVNS. The CDR3 here is CASSSDRAPGNSPLHF. The CDR3 nucleotides read TGTGCCAGCAGTAGCGACAGGGCCCCAGGGAACTCACCCCTCCACTTT.

This clone was counted between two and nine times. V and J are TRBV4-1 and TRBJ2-3; 11 bases match TRBD1. Trimming cost V 4 bases and J 5 bases; bases outside gene matches: 8. The CDR3 consists of 16 residues. The germline CDR1 and CDR2 sequences are MGHRA and YSYEKL. CDR3 loop: CASSPSGQGVGDTQYF. The CDR3 DNA is TGCGCCAGCAGCCCCTCGGGACAGGGGGTTGGAGATACGCAGTATTTT.

The chain combines TRBV7-8 with TRBJ2-5; tentative D call: TRBD1 (6 bases). The CDR3 covers 11 residues. V lost 6 bases and J lost 7, with 9 bases in between. Germline CDR1 SGHVS, CDR2 FQNEAQ. The CDR3 sequence: CASRDSGTQYF. CDR3 nucleotide sequence: TGTGCCAGCAGGGACAGTGGGACCCAGTACTTC.

V and J are TRBV6-5 and TRBJ1-5; no reliable D call. Between the trimmed V and J ends, which lost 8 bases and 1 base, there was a span of 12 bases. CDR1 and CDR2 (germline): MNHEY, SVGAGI. The CDR3 covers 14 residues. The CDR3 loop reads CASRRVGSNQPQHF. CDR3 bases: TGTGCCAGCCGGAGGGTGGGGAGCAATCAGCCCCAGCATTTT.

The rearrangement uses TRBV15 and TRBJ1-2; D unresolved. Germline CDR1 and CDR2: LNHNV and YYDKDF (reference sequence). CDR3 length equals 13 residues. Deletions cut 0 bases from V and 4 bases from J, with 6 bases between. CDR3 in DNA: TGTGCCACCAGCAGAGATCAAGTCTATGGCTACACCTTC. Its translation is CATSRDQVYGYTF.

This clone was seen a single time. V gene TRBV29-1 combines with J gene TRBJ1-2, with a possible D match to TRBD1 (5 bases). Trimming left V 3 bases short and J 1 base short, with 12 bases between. Germline V gives CDR1 SQVTM, CDR2 ANQGSEA. This CDR3 has 14 residues. The CDR3 DNA follows: TGCAGCGTTGATAAAGGGGCGGGTAACTATGGCTACACCTTC. Translation: CSVDKGAGNYGYTF.

This sequence joins TRBV15 and TRBJ1-5; tentatively, D is TRBD1 (6 bases). Trimming took off 0 bases at V and 7 bases at J, with 10 bases between the two ends. CDR1 and CDR2 (germline): LNHNV, YYDKDF (reference sequence). This CDR3 spans 14 amino acids. The CDR3 DNA reads TGTGCCACCAGCAGAGACAGGGGTGAACAGCCCCAGCATTTT. Translated: CATSRDRGEQPQHF.

In this sample, this clone turned up a few times. This rearrangement joins TRBV4-1 to TRBJ1-2; perhaps TRBD1 as D (6 bases). Germline CDR1 reads MGHRA; CDR2 reads YSYEKL. V was pared by 0 bases and J by 8 bases, with 10 bases between. The CDR3 runs 13 residues. Here the CDR3 DNA reads TGCGCCAGCAGCCAAGATTTGGGGGGCGGCTACACCTTC. Protein product: CASSQDLGGGYTF.

This clone was observed a few times. The chain uses TRBV5-1 and TRBJ2-1; 8 positions match TRBD1. Looked up from germline, CDR1 is SGHRS and CDR2 is YFSETQ. The length of the CDR3 is 16 residues. Germline trimming cut 4 bases from V and 2 bases from J; bases unmatched to any gene: 8. CDR3 residues: CASSGPTGATYNEQFF. The CDR3, as DNA: TGCGCCAGCAGCGGACCGACAGGGGCCACCTACAATGAGCAGTTCTTC.

In this sample, this clone turned up a few times. This sequence joins TRBV27 and TRBJ2-3, with 9 bases matching TRBD1. The CDR3 has 16 residues. The germline V gene encodes CDR1 MNHEY and CDR2 SMNVEV (reference sequence). The trim removed 6 bases at V and 2 bases at J, leaving 9 bases unmatched. As DNA, the CDR3 is TGTGCCAGCAGACGCAAGGGACAGGGATACACAGATACGCAGTATTTT. Translating it yields CASRRKGQGYTDTQYF.

The chain carries TRBV7-8 and TRBJ1-1; D may be TRBD1 (5 bases). Germline values: CDR1 SGHVS, CDR2 FQNEAQ. Between the trimmed V and J ends, which lost 5 bases and 1 base, there was a span of 14 bases. This CDR3 contains 15 residues. CDR3 coding DNA: TGTGCCAGCAGCACGTCGACAGCTCAGAACACTGAAGCTTTCTTT. This gives the protein CASSTSTAQNTEAFF. The full variable domain, with the rest looked up from reference TRBV7-8 and TRBJ1-1, is GAGVSQSPRYKVAKRGQDVALRCDPISGHVSLFWYQQALGQGPEFLTYFQNEAQLDKSGLPSDRFFAERPEGSVSTLKIQRTQQEDSAVYLCASSTSTAQNTEAFFGQGTRLTVV.

This rearrangement joins TRBV5-1 to TRBJ2-7, with D unresolved. This CDR3 contains 14 residues. The ends were cut back, 0 bases at V and 5 bases at J, with 12 bases in the middle. The germline V gene encodes CDR1 SGHRS and CDR2 YFSETQ. This CDR3 is CASSLVLLTNEQYF. CDR3 nucleotide sequence: TGCGCCAGCAGCTTGGTGCTCCTTACGAACGAGCAGTACTTC.